The clone carrying this T cell receptor beta chain was detected once. This entry comes from a study of blood T cell repertoires in COVID-19. Across the study: Whether acute or convalescent, the COVID-19 samples came from the United States, Italy and Spain. T cells, B-cell-depleted T cells, or PBMCs supplied cDNA or gDNA.

The ends lost 5 bases at V and 4 bases at J; junction bases unmatched: 8. CDR1 is PRHDT, CDR2 FYEKMQ, per germline (reference sequence). There are 14 residues in the CDR3. As handled by the study authors: Counts of nucleated cells, estimated from reference gene primer amplification, were obtained. Method: immunoSEQ multiplex PCR; TCRdb's copy keeps in-frame clones and lacks some. The DNA was the basis for D and trimming; V, J and clone size are from that table. Among about 250,000 clones, 80% to 85% were seen once, and the ten largest hold around 4.4%. The TCR sequence derives from a man aged 50 to 59 with active or convalescent COVID-19. The rearrangement joins TRBV13 to TRBJ2-7, with TRBD2 matching 7 bases. Sequenced input: peripheral blood. The CDR3 DNA follows: TGTGCCAGCAGCCGGGACTACCCTCGGTACGAGCAGTACTTC. Encoded protein: CASSRDYPRYEQYF.